The text below deals with one T cell receptor (beta chain). This clonotype was seen repeatedly, ten times or more. Its antigen is not yet known. No much larger clonotype is one base removed from it; base qualities were not supplied. The entry originates in a study of T cells in Graves' hyperthyroidism and ophthalmopathy (dated by TCRdb to about 2019). About the full investigation: Peripheral blood was collected at initial diagnosis, before any treatment. Prospective prediction of ophthalmopathy was tested in an independent validation cohort of some 19 hyperthyroidism patients and some 17 patients who later progressed to ophthalmopathy. TCR Vbeta CDR3 sequencing of 130 to 150 peripheral blood samples (over 40 ophthalmopathy, approximately 80 hyperthyroidism and roughly 17 progressor patients) is reported in the paper. The 100 discovery patients were divided at random into training and test sets in a 7:3 ratio. In addition, the study compared T-cell repertoires in thyroid tissue and in blood from several Graves' hyperthyroidism patients. Following sampling, methimazole starting at 30 mg daily was given to hyperthyroidism patients, and high-dose intravenous methylprednisolone was given to ophthalmopathy patients. To identify distinguishing TCR V-J signatures, a discovery cohort of roughly 100 patients was used, comprising some 45 with Graves' ophthalmopathy and around 60 with stable Graves' hyperthyroidism.

Amplification of TCR beta CDR3 regions was carried out from RNA transcripts. The TCR CDR3 was subjected to a first round of RT-PCR using the HTBI primer set and the Qiagen OneStep RT-PCR kit. Libraries were constructed in a second round of multiplex PCR, after which size selection and purification were carried out. The libraries were sequenced on an Illumina HiSeq2000 using paired-end 100 bp reads. The source study handled its data this way. SOAPnuke was used to process the raw data, throwing out any read that contained adapters or uncalled bases, had a mean Phred below 15, or lacked an exact constant-primer or identifier match. COPE v1.2.5 was used to merge the high-quality paired reads, and each unique nucleotide sequence was defined as a clonotype. MiTCR v1.1 was used to align the clonotypes against IMGT TRBV, TRBD and TRBJ reference segments. Only V-J combinations with frequency above 0.0001, covering about 99% of repertoires, were analysed. A TCS score was defined as the ratio between F50 (clonal expansion) and ExV (chaos), using BLOSUM62-based TCRdist between CDR3 peptides within each V-J. Welch's t-statistics and random forest reduced around 510 V-J features to 13, which were used in a naive Bayes classifier (R e1071). The raw public data were reprocessed by TCRdb itself: fastp quality trimming at Q25, MiXCR clonotype calling, in-frame beta chains only. Under each unique CDR3 protein, matching rows form one entry showing the most common genes and DNA. It is TCRdb's table, rather than the study itself, that gives the V and J calls and clone size. The sample includes under 550,000 distinct CDR3 sequences, with around 20% observed a single time. About 45% of the sample is taken by the ten largest.

Moderately to severely active disease, a Clinical Activity Score of at least 3, a NOSPECS grade of at least 4, and a duration under 3 months were present in ophthalmopathy patients. Patients with uncontrolled infections, other autoimmune diseases, pregnancy or lactation were excluded. Diagnoses were based on clinical symptoms, serum thyroxine and TRAb, thyroid ultrasound and orbital computed tomography. PBMCs were separated from 8 to 10 ml of fresh peripheral blood using Ficoll-Paque density gradient centrifugation. Total RNA was extracted with Trizol reagent, and quality was checked on an Agilent 2100 Bioanalyzer. Results and caveats for the whole study, not just this receptor: Sample size was not statistically predetermined, and blinding of investigators to group allocation was not performed. During validation, the model predicted progression to ophthalmopathy a median of about 6.5 months ahead of onset, with 70.59% sensitivity and less than 85% specificity. Blood samples also contained most of the expanded thyroid clonotypes (frequency above 0.001), which suggests that blood repertoires may reflect thyroid immune responses. Ophthalmopathy was separated from stable hyperthyroidism by a 13 V-J signature model, with about 86% sensitivity and about 81% specificity obtained in cross-validation and 80%/75% obtained in testing.

Taken from cysteine to phenylalanine, the CDR3 has 13 residues. CDR3 DNA is the only sequence kept; it has 39 bases, read in frame from the first base. CDR1 and CDR2 are drawn from the germline V gene (reference sequence): GTSNPN, SVGIG. The V end gives up 2 bases and the J end 6 bases, leaving 6 bases in the junction not matched to a gene. The sample comprised blood. The V and J segments used are TRBV30 and TRBJ2-7; 8 bases in between match TRBD1. The TCR originated in a man aged 35 to 55 with Graves' ophthalmopathy. The nucleotides read TGTGCCTGGAGTCTGGACAGGGTTGGCGAGCAGTACTTC. This is translated as CAWSLDRVGEQYF.